This T cell receptor beta chain was obtained from a study of Ad26.COV2.S vaccination and SARS-CoV-2 variants. About the research overall: It was the COV1001 Ad26.COV2.S trial arm that included the donor. By the intramuscular route, Ad26.COV2.S was given once, or twice 56 days apart.

General study results and limits: Following vaccination, spike-specific CD8+ and CD4+ T cell responses reportedly exhibited substantial breadth.

As concerns this clone: Its antigen is as yet unknown.

The treatment is: roughly 19 received Ad26.COV2.S at low or high dose, single or two shots; 5 received placebo; per-sample allocation not given. Day 63 following the first vaccine or placebo injection was when the samples were taken. Wuhan-strain spike was delivered by a replication-incompetent Ad26 vector. Clones were sequenced by immunoSEQ multiplex PCR, and TCRdb holds only the in-frame ones, with some missing. The sample shows a few hundred thousand clones, around 90% of them seen only once. V lost 3 bases, J lost 8 bases, and 6 bases stayed unmatched. The CDR3 is made up of 13 amino acids. Germline CDR1 is MNHEY and CDR2 is SMNVEV (reference sequence).

This TCR was sampled from a person aged 18 to 65 who received the Ad26.COV2.S COVID-19 vaccine or a placebo. V and J are TRBV27 and TRBJ1-1; 7 bases match TRBD1. The material was peripheral blood, obtained in a trial of Ad26.COV2.S vaccine versus placebo. The CDR3 here is CASSLTGIAEAFF. CDR3 sequence (DNA): TGTGCCAGCAGTTTGACAGGGATAGCAGAAGCTTTCTTT.